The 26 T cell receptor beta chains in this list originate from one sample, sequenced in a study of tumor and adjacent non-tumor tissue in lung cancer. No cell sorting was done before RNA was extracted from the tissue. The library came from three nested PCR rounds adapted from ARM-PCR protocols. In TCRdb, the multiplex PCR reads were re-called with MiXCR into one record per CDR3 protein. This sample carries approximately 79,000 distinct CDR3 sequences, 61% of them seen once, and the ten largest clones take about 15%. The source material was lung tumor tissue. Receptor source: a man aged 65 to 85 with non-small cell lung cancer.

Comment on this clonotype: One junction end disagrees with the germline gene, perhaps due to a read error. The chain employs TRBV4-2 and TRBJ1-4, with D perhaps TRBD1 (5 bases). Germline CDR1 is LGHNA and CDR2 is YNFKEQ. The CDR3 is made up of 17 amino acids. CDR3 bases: TGTGCCAGCAGCCAAGGGACACAGCATGCAACTAATGAAAAACTGCTTTTT. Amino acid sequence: CASSQGTQHATNEKLLF.

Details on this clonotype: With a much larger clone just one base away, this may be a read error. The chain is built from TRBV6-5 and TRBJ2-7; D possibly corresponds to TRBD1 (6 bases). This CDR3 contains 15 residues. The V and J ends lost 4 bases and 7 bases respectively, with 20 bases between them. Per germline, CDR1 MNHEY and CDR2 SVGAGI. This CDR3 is CASSFTVQGRSEQYF. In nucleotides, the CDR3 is TGTGCCAGCAGTTTTACCGTACAGGGACGGTCGGAGCAGTACTTC.

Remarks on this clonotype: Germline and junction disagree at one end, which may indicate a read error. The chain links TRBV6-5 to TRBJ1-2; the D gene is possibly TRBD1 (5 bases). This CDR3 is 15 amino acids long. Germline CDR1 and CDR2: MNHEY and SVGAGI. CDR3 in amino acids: CASSYSGVGEYGNTF. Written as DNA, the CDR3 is TGTGCCAGCAGTTACTCTGGAGTAGGGGAATATGGCAACACCTTC.

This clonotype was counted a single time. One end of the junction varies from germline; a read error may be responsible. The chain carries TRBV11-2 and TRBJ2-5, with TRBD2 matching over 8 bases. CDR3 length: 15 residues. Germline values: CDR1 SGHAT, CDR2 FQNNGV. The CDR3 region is CASRLAGTRTETQYF. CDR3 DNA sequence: TGTGCCAGCAGATTAGCGGGGACCAGGACAGAGACCCAGTACTTC.

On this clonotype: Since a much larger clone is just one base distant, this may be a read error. The CDR3 reads CARTRSSYEQYF. The CDR3 coding sequence is TGTGCCAGGACCAGGAGCTCCTACGAGCAGTACTTC. The rearrangement links TRBV6-6 to TRBJ2-7; no clear D. Germline V gives CDR1 MNHNY, CDR2 SVGAGI (reference sequence). V was cut by 9 bases and J by 0 bases, with 9 bases left in between. CDR3 length equals 12 residues.

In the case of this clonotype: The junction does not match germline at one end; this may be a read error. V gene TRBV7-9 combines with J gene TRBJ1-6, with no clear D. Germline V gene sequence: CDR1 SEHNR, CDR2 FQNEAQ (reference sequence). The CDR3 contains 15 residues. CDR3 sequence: CVSSLASSPNSPLHF. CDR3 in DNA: TGTGTCAGCAGCTTAGCTTCCAGCCCTAATTCACCCCTCCACTTT.

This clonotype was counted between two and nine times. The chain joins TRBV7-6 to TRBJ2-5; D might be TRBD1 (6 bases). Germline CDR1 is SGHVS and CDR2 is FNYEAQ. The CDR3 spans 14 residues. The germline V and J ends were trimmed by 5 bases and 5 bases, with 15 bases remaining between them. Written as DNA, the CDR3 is TGTGCCAGCAGCCCGATTACAGGGATGGAGACCCAGTACTTC. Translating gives CASSPITGMETQYF.

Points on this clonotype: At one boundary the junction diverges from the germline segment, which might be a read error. DNA of the CDR3: TGTGACAGCAGCAAGACCCAAGGGGGGGCTGAAGCTTTCTTT. As protein: CDSSKTQGGAEAFF. The gene calls are TRBV11-2 and TRBJ1-1; TRBD1 is a possible D gene (6 bases). Germline CDR1 and CDR2: SGHAT and FQNNGV. The CDR3 extends over 14 amino acids.

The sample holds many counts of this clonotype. The CDR3 nucleotides are TGTGCCACCGAGTCCTTAGCGGGAACGAACACCGGGGAGCTGTTTTTT. It specifies CATESLAGTNTGELFF. This sequence joins TRBV25-1 and TRBJ2-2, with 8 nucleotides matching TRBD2. Germline V CDR1 and CDR2: MGHDK, SYGVNS. J was trimmed by 0 bases and V by 10 bases; bases with no gene match: 10. This CDR3 contains 16 residues.

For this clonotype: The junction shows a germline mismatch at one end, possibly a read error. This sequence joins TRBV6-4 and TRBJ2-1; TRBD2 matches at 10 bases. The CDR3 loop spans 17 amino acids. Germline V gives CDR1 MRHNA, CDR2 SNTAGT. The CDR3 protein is CTSSPGSGLAVYNEQFF. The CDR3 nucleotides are TGTACCAGCAGTCCGGGCTCCGGACTAGCGGTCTACAATGAACAGTTCTTC.

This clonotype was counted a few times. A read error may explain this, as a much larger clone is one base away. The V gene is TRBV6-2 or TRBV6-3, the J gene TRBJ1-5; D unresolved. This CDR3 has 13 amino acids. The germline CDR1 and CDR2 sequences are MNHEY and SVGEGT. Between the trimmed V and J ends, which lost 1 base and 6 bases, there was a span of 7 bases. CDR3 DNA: TGTGCCAGCAGTTACTACGGAGGTCAGCCCCAGCATTTT. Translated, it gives CASSYYGGQPQHF.

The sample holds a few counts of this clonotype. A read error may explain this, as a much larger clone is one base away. The chain's CDR3 is CASRIAGGRIGELFF. DNA of the CDR3: TGTGCCAGCAGGATAGCGGGAGGGCGCATCGGGGAGCTGTTTTTT. The chain is built from TRBV12-3 or TRBV12-4 and TRBJ2-2; 11 bases match TRBD2. The CDR3 length is 15 residues. V was pared by 6 bases and J by 7 bases, with 7 bases of the junction left unmatched.

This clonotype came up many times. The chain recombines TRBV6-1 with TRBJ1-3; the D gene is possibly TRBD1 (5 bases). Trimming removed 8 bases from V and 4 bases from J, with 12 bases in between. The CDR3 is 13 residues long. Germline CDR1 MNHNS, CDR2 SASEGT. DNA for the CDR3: TGTGCCAGCCGGGGGGGGATCGGAAACACCATATATTTT. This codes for CASRGGIGNTIYF.

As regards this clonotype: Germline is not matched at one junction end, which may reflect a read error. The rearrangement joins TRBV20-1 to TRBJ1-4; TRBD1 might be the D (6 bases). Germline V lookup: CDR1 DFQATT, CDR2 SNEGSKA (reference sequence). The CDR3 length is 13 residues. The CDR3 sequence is CSVRLLQGEKLFF. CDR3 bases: TGCAGTGTTAGACTACTCCAGGGGGAAAAACTGTTTTTT.

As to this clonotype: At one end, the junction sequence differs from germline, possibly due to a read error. CDR3 amino acids: CSVPTRQLGSLLHF. The DNA for the CDR3 is TGCAGTGTCCCTACTCGACAATTAGGGTCACTCCTCCACTTT. The rearrangement links TRBV20-1 to TRBJ1-6; no firm D call. Germline V gene sequence: CDR1 DFQATT, CDR2 SNEGSKA (reference sequence). The CDR3 contains 14 residues.

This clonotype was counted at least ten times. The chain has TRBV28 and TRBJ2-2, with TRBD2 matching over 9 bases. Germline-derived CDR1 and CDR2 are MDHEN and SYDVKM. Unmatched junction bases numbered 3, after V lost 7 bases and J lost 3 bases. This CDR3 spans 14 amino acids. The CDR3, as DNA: TGTGCCAGCACAGGCGGGAGGGACACCGGGGAGCTGTTTTTT. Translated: CASTGGRDTGELFF.

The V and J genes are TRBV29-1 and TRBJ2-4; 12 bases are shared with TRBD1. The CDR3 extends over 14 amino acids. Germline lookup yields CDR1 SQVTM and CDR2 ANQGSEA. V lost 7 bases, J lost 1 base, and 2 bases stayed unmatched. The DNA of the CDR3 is TGCAGCGGCGGGACAGGGGGCGCCAAAAACATTCAGTACTTC. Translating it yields CSGGTGGAKNIQYF.

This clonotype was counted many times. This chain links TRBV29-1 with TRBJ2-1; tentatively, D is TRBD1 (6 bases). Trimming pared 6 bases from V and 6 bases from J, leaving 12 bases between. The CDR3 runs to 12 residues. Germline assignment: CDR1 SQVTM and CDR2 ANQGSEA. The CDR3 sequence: CSVRDNRNEQFF. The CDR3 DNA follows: TGCAGCGTCCGGGACAATCGCAATGAGCAGTTCTTC.

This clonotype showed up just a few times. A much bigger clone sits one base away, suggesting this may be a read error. In nucleotides, the CDR3 is TGCGCCAGCAGCTTGGAAGGTCGGGGGGGCTACGAGCAGTACTTC. Translated: CASSLEGRGGYEQYF. The chain couples TRBV5-1 to TRBJ2-7, with 8 bases matching TRBD2. V lost 0 bases and J lost 3; bases outside the gene matches: 5. The CDR3 length is 15 residues. The germline gives CDR1 SGHRS, CDR2 YFSETQ.

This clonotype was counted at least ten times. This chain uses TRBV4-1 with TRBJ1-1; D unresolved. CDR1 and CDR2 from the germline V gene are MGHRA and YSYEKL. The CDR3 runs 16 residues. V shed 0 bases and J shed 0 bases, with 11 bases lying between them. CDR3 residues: CASSQEGGRMNTEAFF. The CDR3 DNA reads TGCGCCAGCAGCCAAGAAGGAGGCAGGATGAACACTGAAGCTTTCTTT.

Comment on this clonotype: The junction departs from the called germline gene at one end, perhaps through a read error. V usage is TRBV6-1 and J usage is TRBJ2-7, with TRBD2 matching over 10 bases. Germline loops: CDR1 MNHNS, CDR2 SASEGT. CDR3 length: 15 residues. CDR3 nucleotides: TGTGCTAGCAGTGAACGGGCTAGCGGGGGCTACGAGCGGTACTTC. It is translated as CASSERASGGYERYF.

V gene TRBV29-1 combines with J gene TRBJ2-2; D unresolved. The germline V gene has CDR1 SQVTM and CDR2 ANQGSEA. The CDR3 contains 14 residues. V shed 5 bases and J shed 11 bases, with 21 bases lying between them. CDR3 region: CSVLTDSSYNELFF. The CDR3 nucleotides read TGCAGCGTTCTTACCGATAGCTCCTACAATGAGCTGTTTTTT.

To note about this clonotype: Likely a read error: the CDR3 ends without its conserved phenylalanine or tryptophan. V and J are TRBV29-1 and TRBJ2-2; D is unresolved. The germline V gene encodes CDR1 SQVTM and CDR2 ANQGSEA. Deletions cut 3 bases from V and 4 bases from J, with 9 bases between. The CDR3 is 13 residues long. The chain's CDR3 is CSVDMKSTGELFS. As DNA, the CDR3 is TGCAGCGTTGATATGAAGAGCACCGGGGAGCTGTTTTCT.

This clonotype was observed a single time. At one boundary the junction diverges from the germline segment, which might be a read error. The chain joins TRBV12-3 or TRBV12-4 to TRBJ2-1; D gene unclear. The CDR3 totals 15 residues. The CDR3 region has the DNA TGTGCCAGCAGTTTAGCGGAGAGGTCCTACAATCAGCAGTTCTTC. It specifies CASSLAERSYNQQFF.

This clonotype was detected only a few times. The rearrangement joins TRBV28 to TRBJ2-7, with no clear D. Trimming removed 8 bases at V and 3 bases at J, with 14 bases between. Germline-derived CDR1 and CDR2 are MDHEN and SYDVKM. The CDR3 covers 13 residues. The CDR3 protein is CASEKSGSYEQYF. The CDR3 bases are TGTGCCAGCGAAAAATCGGGCAGCTACGAGCAGTACTTC.

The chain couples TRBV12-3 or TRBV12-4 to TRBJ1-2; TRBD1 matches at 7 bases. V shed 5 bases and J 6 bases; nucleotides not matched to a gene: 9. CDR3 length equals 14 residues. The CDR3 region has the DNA TGTGCCAGCAGTCCCAGGGGGTCCGCGGATGGCTACACCTTC. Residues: CASSPRGSADGYTF.